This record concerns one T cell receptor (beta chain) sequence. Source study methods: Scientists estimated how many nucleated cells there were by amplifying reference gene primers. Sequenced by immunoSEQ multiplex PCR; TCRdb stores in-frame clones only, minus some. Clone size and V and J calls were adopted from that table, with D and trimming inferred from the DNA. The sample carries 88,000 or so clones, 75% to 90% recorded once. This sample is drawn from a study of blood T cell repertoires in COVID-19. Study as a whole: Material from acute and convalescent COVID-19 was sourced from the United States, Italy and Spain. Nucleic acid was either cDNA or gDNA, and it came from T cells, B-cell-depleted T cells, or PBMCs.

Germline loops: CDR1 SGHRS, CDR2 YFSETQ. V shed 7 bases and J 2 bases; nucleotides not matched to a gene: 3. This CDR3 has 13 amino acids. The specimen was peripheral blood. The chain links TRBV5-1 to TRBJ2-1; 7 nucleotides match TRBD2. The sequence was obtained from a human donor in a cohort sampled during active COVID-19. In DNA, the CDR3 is TGCGCCAGCGGACTAGAGCCCTACAATGAGCAGTTCTTC. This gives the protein CASGLEPYNEQFF.